This TCR beta chain appears in the sequencing data of a study of T cells in Graves' hyperthyroidism and ophthalmopathy. Uncontrolled infection, other autoimmune disease, pregnancy or lactation excluded patients. Every diagnosis used clinical symptoms, serum thyroxine and TRAb, thyroid ultrasound and orbital computed tomography. This clonotype was picked up many times. Its antigen is currently unknown. Germline and junction disagree at one end, which may indicate a read error. This CDR3 is 12 amino acids long. The study, taken as a whole, reports: Blood samples included most of the expanded thyroid clonotypes exceeding 0.001.

TCR beta CDR3 regions were amplified from RNA transcripts. Primed by the HTBI set, a first-round RT-PCR was run on the TCR CDR3. TCRdb called the multiplex PCR reads again in MiXCR, with one record for every CDR3 protein. The sample has approximately 300,000 distinct CDR3 sequences, about 15% seen once. The chain employs TRBV12-3 or TRBV12-4 and TRBJ2-7; D is possibly TRBD1 (6 bases). The sample taken for sequencing was blood. The origin of this receptor is a woman in her sixties or seventies with Graves' ophthalmopathy. CDR3 residues: CASSVQGYEQCF. The CDR3 bases are TGTGCCAGCAGCGTACAGGGTTACGAGCAGTGCTTC.